The following is a TCR beta chain sequence with its context. The entry originates in a study of shared T cell receptors in the human thymus. Germline values: CDR1 MDHEN, CDR2 SYDVKM. The CDR3 consists of 14 residues. Trimming removed 3 bases at V and 7 bases at J, with 12 bases between. The method was immunoSEQ multiplex PCR; TCRdb's version includes in-frame clones alone and lacks a portion of them. This table has 640,000 or so clones, more than 70% appearing once. The same sample was also studied in work on human thymus T cells. From that paper: Corrective cardiac surgery supplied the resected thymus tissue. There appeared to be biased usage of V and J genes in thymic and blood repertoires. A high degree of thymic repertoire overlap among unrelated individuals was reported in related research.

The receptor comes from a boy younger than two with a congenital heart defect. The chain combines TRBV28 with TRBJ1-4; D perhaps matches TRBD1 (5 bases). The sequenced sample consisted of thymocytes. CDR3 region: CASSFGGEGEKLFF. In nucleotides, the CDR3 is TGTGCCAGCAGTTTTGGAGGGGAGGGTGAAAAACTGTTTTTT.